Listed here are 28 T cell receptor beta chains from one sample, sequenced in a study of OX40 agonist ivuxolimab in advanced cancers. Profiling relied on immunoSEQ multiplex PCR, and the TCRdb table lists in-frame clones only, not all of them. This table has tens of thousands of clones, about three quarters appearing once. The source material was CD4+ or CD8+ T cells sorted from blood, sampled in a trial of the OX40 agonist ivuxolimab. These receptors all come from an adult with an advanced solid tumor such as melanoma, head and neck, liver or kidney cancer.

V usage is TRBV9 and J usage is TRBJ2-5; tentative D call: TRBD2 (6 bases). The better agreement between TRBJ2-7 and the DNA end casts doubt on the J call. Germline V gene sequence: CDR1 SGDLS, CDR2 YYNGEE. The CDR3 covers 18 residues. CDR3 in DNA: TGTGCCAGCAGCGCCGACCGGGACTTTCCCTCTTTCTCCTACGAGCAGTACTTC. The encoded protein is CASSADRDFPSFSYEQYF.

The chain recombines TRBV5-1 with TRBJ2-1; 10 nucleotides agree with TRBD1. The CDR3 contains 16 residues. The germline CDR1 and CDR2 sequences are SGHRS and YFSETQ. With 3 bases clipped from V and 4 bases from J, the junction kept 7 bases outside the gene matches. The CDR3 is CASSSPGQGVYNEQFF. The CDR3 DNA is TGCGCCAGCAGCTCGCCCGGACAGGGGGTGTACAATGAGCAGTTCTTC. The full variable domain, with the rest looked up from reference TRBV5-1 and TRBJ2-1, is KAGVTQTPRYLIKTRGQQVTLSCSPISGHRSVSWYQQTPGQGLQFLFEYFSETQRNKGNFPGRFSGRQFSNSRSEMNVSTLELGDSALYLCASSSPGQGVYNEQFFGPGTRLTVL.

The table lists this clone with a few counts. This chain's CDR3 is CASSLQGGWTEAFF. The CDR3 DNA follows: TGTGCCAGCAGCCTACAGGGGGGATGGACTGAAGCTTTCTTT. The gene calls are TRBV27 and TRBJ1-1, with 8 bases fitting TRBD1. Germline V CDR1 and CDR2: MNHEY, SMNVEV (reference sequence). The ends lost 6 bases at V and 5 bases at J; junction bases unmatched: 8. The CDR3 has 14 residues.

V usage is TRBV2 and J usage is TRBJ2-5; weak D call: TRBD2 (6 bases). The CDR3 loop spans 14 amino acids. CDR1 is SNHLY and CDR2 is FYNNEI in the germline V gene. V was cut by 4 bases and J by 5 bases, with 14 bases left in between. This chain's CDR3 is CASSGVTSGETQYF. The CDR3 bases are TGTGCCAGCAGTGGGGTGACTAGTGGCGAGACCCAGTACTTC.

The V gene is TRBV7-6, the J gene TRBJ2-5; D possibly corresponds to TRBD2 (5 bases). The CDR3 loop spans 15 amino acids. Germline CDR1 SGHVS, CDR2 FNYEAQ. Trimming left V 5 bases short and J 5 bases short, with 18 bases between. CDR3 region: CASSPVRASMETQYF. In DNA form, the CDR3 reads TGTGCCAGCAGCCCGGTTCGGGCTAGCATGGAGACCCAGTACTTC.

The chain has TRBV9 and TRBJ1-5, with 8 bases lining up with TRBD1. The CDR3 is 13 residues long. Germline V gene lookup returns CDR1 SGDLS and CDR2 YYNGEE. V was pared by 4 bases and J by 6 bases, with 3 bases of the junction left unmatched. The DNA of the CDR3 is TGTGCCAGCAGCTCAGGGGGCGGTCAGCCCCAGCATTTT. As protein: CASSSGGGQPQHF.

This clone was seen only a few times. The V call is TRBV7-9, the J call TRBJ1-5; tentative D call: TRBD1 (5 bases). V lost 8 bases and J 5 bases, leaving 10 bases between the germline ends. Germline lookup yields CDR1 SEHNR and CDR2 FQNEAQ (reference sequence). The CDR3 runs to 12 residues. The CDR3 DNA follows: TGTGCCAGCGGCTCAGGGTATCAGCCCCAGCATTTT. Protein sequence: CASGSGYQPQHF.

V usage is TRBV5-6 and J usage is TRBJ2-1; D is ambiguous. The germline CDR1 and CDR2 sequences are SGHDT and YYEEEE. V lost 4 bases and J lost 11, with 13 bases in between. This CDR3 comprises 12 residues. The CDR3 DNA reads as TGTGCCAGCAGCCGCCGAGTGGGAAAGCAGTTCTTC. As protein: CASSRRVGKQFF.

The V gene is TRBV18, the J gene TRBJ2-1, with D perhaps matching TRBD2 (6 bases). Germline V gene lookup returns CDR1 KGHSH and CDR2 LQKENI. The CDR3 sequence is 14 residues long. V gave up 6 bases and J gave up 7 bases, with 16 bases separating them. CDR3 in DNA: TGTGCCAGCTCTCCCGGGACTCAGAGGAATGAGCAGTTCTTC. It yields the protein CASSPGTQRNEQFF.

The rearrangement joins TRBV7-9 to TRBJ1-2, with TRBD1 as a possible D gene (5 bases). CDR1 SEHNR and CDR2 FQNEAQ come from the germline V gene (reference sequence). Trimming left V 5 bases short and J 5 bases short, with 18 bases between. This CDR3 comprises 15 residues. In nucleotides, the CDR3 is TGTGCCAGCAGCCCCTGGGGCTCCCGCCCTTATGGCTACACCTTC. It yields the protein CASSPWGSRPYGYTF.

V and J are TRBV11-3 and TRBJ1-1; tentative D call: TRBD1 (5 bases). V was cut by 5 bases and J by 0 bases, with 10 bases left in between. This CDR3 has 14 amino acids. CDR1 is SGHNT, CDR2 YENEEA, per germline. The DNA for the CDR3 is TGTGCCAGCAGCACCCGGGGCATGAACACTGAAGCTTTCTTT. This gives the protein CASSTRGMNTEAFF.

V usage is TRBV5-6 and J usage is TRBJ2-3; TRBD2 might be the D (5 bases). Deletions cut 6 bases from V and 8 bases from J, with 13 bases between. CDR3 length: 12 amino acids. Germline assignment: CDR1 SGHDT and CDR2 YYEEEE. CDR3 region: CASKSRAPTQYF. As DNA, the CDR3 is TGTGCCAGCAAATCGAGGGCTCCTACGCAGTATTTT.

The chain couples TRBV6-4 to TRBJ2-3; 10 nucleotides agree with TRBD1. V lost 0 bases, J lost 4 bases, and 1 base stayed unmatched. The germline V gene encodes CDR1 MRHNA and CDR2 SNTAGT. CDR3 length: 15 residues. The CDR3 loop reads CASSDSTGGADTQYF. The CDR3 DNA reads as TGTGCCAGCAGTGACTCGACAGGGGGCGCAGATACGCAGTATTTT.

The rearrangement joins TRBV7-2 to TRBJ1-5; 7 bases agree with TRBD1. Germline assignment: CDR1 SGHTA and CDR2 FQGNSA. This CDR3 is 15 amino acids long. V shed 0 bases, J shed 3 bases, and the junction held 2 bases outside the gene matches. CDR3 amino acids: CASSLAGGNNQPQHF. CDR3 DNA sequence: TGTGCCAGCAGCTTAGCAGGGGGCAACAATCAGCCCCAGCATTTT.

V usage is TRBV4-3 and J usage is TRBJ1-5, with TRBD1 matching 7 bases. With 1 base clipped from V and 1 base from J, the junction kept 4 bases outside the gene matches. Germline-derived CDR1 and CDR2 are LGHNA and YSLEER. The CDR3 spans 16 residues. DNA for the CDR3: TGCGCCAGCAGCCAAGTCAGGGGACAGAGCAATCAGCCCCAGCATTTT. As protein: CASSQVRGQSNQPQHF.

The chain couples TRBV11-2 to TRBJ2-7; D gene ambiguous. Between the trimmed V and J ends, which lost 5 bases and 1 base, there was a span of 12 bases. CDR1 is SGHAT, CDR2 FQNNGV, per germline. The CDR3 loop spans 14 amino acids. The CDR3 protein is CASSHPQRSYEQYF. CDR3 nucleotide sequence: TGTGCCAGCAGCCACCCCCAGAGGTCCTACGAGCAGTACTTC.

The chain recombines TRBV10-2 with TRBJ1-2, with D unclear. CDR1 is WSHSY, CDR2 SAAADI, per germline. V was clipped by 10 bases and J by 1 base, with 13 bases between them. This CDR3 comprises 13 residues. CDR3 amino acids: CATPGRNNYGYTF. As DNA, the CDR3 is TGCGCCACCCCGGGCCGGAATAACTATGGCTACACCTTC.

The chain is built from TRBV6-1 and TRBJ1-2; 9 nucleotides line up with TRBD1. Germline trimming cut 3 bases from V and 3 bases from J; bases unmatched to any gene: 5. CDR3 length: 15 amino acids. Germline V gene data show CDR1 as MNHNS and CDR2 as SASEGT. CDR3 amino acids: CASSDGTGIHYGYTF. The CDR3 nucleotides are TGTGCCAGCAGTGACGGGACAGGGATTCACTATGGCTACACCTTC.

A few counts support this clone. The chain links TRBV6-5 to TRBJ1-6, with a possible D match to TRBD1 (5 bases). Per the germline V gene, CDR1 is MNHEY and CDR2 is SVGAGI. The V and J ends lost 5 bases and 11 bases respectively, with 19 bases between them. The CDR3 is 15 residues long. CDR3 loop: CASSRDRDSFPPLHF. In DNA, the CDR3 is TGTGCCAGCAGTCGGGACCGGGACTCATTTCCACCCCTCCACTTT.

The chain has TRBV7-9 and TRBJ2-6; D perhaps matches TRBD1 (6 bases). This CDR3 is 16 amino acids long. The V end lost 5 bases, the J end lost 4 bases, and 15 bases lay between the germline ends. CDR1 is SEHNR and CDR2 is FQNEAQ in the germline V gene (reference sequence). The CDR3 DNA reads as TGTGCCAGCAGCGATCAGGGGAAATCAGGGGCCAACGTCCTGACTTTC. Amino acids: CASSDQGKSGANVLTF.

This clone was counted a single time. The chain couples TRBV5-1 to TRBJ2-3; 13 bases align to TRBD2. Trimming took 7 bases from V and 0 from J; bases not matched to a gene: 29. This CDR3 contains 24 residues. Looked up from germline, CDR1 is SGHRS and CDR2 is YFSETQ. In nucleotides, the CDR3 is TGCGCCAGCTCCCTACCCCGTCCAACTAGCGGGGGGGGGAACTGGCGGCTAAGCACAGATACGCAGTATTTT. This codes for CASSLPRPTSGGGNWRLSTDTQYF.

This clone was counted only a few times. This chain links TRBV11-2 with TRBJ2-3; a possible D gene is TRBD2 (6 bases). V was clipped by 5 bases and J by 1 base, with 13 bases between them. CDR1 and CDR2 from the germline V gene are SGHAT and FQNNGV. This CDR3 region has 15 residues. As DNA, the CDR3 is TGTGCCAGCAGCCCCTTCACGGGAGGCACAGATACGCAGTATTTT. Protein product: CASSPFTGGTDTQYF.

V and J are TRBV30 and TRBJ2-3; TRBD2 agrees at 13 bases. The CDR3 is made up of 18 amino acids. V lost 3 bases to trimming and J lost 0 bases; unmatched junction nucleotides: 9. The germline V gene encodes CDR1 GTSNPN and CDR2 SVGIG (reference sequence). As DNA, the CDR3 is TGTGCCTGGAGCGATCGACTAGCGGGAGGACTAAGCACAGATACGCAGTATTTT. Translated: CAWSDRLAGGLSTDTQYF.

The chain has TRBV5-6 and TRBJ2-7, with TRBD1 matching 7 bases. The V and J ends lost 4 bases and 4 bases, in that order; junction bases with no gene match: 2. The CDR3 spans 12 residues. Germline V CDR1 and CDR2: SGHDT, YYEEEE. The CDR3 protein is CASSLTGYEQYF. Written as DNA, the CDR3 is TGTGCCAGCAGCCTGACAGGGTACGAGCAGTACTTC.

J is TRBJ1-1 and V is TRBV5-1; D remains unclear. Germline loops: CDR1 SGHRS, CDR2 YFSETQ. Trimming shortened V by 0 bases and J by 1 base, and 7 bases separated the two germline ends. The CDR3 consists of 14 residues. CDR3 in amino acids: CASSLEAGNTEAFF. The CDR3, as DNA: TGCGCCAGCAGCTTGGAAGCTGGGAACACTGAAGCTTTCTTT. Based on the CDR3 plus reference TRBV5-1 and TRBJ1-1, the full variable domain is KAGVTQTPRYLIKTRGQQVTLSCSPISGHRSVSWYQQTPGQGLQFLFEYFSETQRNKGNFPGRFSGRQFSNSRSEMNVSTLELGDSALYLCASSLEAGNTEAFFGQGTRLTVV.

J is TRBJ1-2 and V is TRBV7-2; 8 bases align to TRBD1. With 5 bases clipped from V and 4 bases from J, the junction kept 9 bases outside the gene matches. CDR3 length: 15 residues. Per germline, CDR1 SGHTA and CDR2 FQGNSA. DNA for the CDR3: TGTGCCAGCAGCACCGAACAGGGGGGAAGCTATGGCTACACCTTC. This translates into CASSTEQGGSYGYTF.

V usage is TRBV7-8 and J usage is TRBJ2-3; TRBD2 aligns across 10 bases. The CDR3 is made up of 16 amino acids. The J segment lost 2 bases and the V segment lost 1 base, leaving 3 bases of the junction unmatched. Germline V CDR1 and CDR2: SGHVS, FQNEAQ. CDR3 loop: CASSLVSGRATDTQYF. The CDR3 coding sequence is TGTGCCAGCAGCTTAGTCAGCGGGAGGGCCACAGATACGCAGTATTTT.

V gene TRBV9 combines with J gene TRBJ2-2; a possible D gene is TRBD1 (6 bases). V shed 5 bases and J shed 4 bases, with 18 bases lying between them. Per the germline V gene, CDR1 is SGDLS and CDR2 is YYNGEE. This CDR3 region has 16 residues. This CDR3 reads CASSAHKDSPTGELFF. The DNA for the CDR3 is TGTGCCAGCAGTGCGCATAAGGACAGTCCCACCGGGGAGCTGTTTTTT.